The sequence of this T cell receptor beta chain was determined in a study of blood T cell repertoires in COVID-19. Study details: T cells, B-cell-depleted T cells, or PBMCs provided the cDNA or gDNA that served as material.

Generated by immunoSEQ multiplex PCR, the TCRdb table keeps only in-frame clones and is missing some. The sample has fewer than 650,000 clones, 85% to 90% seen once; the top ten hold roughly 7.3%. Patients in Seattle were enrolled during active infection, then followed longitudinally. Material for sequencing was peripheral blood. This receptor was taken from a woman aged 45-60 years with COVID-19, enrolled during active disease.

CDR3 amino acids: CASSIVGDTSTDTQYF. CDR3 bases: TGTGCCAGTAGTATAGTAGGGGACACCAGCACAGATACGCAGTATTTT. The rearrangement uses TRBV19 and TRBJ2-3; D may be TRBD1 (6 bases). The CDR3 sequence is 16 residues long. V was pared by 1 base and J by 0 bases, with 11 bases between. Germline CDR1 reads LNHDA; CDR2 reads SQIVND (reference sequence).